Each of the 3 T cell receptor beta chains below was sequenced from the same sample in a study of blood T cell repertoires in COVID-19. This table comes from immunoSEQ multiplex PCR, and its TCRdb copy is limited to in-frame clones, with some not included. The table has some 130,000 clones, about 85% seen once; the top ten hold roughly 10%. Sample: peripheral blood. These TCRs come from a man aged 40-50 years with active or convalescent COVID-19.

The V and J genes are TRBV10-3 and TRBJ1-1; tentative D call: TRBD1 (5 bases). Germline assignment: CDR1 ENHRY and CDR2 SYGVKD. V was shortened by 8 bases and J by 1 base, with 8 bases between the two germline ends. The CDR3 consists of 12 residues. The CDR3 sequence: CAIGQQNTEAFF. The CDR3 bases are TGTGCCATCGGACAACAGAACACTGAAGCTTTCTTT.

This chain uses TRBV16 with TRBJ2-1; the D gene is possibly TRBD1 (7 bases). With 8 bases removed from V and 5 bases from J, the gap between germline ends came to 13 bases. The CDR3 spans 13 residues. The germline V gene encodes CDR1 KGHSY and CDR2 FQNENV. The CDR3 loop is CASDAGGNNEQFF. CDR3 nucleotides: TGTGCCAGCGATGCAGGGGGGAACAATGAGCAGTTCTTC. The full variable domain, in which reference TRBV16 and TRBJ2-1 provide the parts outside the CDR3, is GEEVAQTPKHLVRGEGQKAKLYCAPIKGHSYVFWYQQVLKNEFKFLISFQNENVFDETGMPKERFSAKCLPNSPCSLEIQATKLEDSAVYFCASDAGGNNEQFFGPGTRLTVL.

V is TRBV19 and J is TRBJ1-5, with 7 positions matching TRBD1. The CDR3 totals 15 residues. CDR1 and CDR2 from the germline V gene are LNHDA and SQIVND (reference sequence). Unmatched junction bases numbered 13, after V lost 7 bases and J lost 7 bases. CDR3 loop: CASNPRQGLRQPQHF. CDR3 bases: TGTGCCAGTAACCCCAGACAGGGCCTAAGACAGCCCCAGCATTTT.